The clone carrying this TCR beta chain has only a few counts. Antigen: not known. The sample originates from a study of T-cell memory formation after mild COVID-19. Study background: The TCR clusters were mostly specific to one donor. Regarding the study as a whole: CD4+ contracting clones lay mainly in CM and EM, CD8+ ones in EMRA.

The CDR3 is made up of 15 amino acids. Trimming pared 6 bases from V and 2 bases from J, leaving 13 bases between. In germline, CDR1 is ENHRY, CDR2 SYGVKD. TCRdb re-derived calls from the 5' RACE reads in MiXCR, one entry per CDR3 protein. The sample holds about 210,000 distinct CDR3 sequences, 10% to 13% seen once. The sample was PBMCs or a T cell subset sorted from them (not recorded which). The chain recombines TRBV10-3 with TRBJ2-2, with D possibly being TRBD1 (6 bases). The sequence came from a man aged 18 to 30 who had mild COVID-19 (a few samples of this study predate the infection). Cell type and time point are not known. The CDR3 DNA reads TGTGCCATCAGGAAACAGGGACAAAACACCGGGGAGCTGTTTTTT. Translated: CAIRKQGQNTGELFF.